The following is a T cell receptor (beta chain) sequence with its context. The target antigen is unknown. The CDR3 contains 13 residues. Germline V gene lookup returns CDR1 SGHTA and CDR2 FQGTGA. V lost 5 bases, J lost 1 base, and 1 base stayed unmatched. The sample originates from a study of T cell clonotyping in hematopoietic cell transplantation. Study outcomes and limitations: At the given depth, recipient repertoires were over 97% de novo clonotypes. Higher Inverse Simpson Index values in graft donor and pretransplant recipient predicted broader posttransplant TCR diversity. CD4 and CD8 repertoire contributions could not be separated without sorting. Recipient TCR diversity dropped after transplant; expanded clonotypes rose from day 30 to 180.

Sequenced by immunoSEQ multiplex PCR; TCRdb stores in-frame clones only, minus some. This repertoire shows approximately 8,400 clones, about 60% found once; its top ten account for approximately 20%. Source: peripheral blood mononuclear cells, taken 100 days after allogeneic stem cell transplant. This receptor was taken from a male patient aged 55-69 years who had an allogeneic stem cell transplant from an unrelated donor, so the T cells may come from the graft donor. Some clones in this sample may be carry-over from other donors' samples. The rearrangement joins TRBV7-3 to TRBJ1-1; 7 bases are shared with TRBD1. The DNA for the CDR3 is TGTGCCAGCAGCAGACAGGGGAACACTGAAGCTTTCTTT. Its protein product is CASSRQGNTEAFF.